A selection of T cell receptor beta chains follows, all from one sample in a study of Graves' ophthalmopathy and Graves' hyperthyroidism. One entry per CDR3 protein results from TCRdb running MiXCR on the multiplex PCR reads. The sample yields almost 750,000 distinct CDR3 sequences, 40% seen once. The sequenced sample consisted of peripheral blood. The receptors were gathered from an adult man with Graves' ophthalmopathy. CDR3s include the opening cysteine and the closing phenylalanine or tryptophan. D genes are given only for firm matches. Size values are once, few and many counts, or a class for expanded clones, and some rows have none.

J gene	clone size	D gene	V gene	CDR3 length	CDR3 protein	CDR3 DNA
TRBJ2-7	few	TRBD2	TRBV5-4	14	CASSYSGSFYEQYF	TGTGCCAGCAGCTATAGCGGGAGCTTCTACGAGCAGTACTTC
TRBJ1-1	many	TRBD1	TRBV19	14	CASGGQGAGTEAFF	TGTGCCAGTGGTGGCCAGGGGGCAGGCACTGAAGCTTTCTTT
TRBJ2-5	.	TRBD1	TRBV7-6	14	CASRLEQGLETQYF	TGTGCCAGCAGATTGGAACAGGGGCTCGAGACCCAGTACTTC
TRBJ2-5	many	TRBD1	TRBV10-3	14	CAIRDGTEYETQYF	TGTGCCATCAGGGACGGGACAGAGTACGAGACCCAGTACTTC
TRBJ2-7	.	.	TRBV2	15	CVSSANPGVSLGQYF	TGTGTCAGCAGTGCTAATCCTGGGGTGTCCTTGGGGCAGTACTTC
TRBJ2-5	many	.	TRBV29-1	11	CSGPRGETQYF	TGCAGCGGCCCCAGGGGTGAGACCCAGTACTTC
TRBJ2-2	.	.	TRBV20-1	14	CSARDPRNTGELFF	TGCAGTGCTAGAGATCCACGGAACACCGGGGAGCTGTTTTTT
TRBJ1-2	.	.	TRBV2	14	CASSLGLFSRGYTF	TGTGCCAGCAGTTTGGGACTGTTCAGTCGTGGCTACACCTTC
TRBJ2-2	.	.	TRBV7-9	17	CASSLRQGTGFTGELFF	TGTGCCAGCAGCTTAAGGCAGGGAACAGGGTTCACCGGGGAGCTGTTTTTT
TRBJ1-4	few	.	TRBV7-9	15	CASSYRMATNEKLFF	TGTGCCAGCAGCTACAGGATGGCAACTAATGAAAAACTGTTTTTT